The clone carrying this T cell receptor beta chain has a single count. Sequencing used immunoSEQ multiplex PCR; TCRdb keeps in-frame clones, though not all of them. The sample carries roughly 140,000 clones, more than 75% recorded once. Looked up from germline, CDR1 is SGHNT and CDR2 is YYREEE (reference sequence). The CDR3 is 14 amino acids. With V trimmed by 4 bases and J by 4 bases, 3 bases remained unmatched. This record comes from a study of T cell responses to AZD1222 COVID-19 vaccine. This receptor was obtained from an adult who received the AZD1222 COVID-19 vaccine. The chain links TRBV5-4 to TRBJ1-5, with 9 nucleotides matching TRBD1. This specimen consisted of peripheral blood, obtained 28 days after the second AZD1222 dose. CDR3 DNA sequence: TGTGCCAGCAGCGCAGGGACAGGGAATCAGCCCCAGCATTTT. Translating it yields CASSAGTGNQPQHF.